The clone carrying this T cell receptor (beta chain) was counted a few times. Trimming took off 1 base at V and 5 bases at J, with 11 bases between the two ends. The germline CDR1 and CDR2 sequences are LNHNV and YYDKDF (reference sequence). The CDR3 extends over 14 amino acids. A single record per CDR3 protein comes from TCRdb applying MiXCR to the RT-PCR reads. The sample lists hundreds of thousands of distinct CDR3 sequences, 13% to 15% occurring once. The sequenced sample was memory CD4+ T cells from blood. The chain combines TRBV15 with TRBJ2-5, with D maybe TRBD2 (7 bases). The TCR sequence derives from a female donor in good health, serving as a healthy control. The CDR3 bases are TGTGCCACCAGCAGAGTAGGGGGAGGGGAGACCCAGTACTTC. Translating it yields CATSRVGGGETQYF.